This TCR beta chain is drawn from a study of T cell clones after liver transplantation. Study as a whole: TCRbeta sequencing after a pre-transplant mixed lymphocyte reaction identified graft-donor-reactive clones, later tracked in post-transplant blood. Subjects received no induction therapy and standard immunosuppression until randomization at 12-24 months post-transplant.

Concerning this clone: Antigen unknown.

Overall study results and limits: Donor-reactive sequences fell more than third party-reactive ones, suggesting partial deletion.

Alloreactive TCRbeta sequences came from sequencing proliferating CFSE-low cells in the MLR. Pre-transplant recipient cells responded to graft donor PBMCs, splenocytes, lymph-node cells, or third-party PBMCs. Profiled with immunoSEQ multiplex PCR; TCRdb holds only in-frame clones, not every one. The sample has fewer than 6,000 clones, 27% seen once. The sequence derives from a human patient who received a liver transplant. Some of the T cells may derive from the graft donor. The sample comprised CD4+ T cells from cultured PBMCs.

Written as DNA, the CDR3 is TGTGCCAGCAGCACCCGACTCCTGATCTCTGGCTACACCTTC. Its translation: CASSTRLLISGYTF. V gene TRBV2 combines with J gene TRBJ1-2; D not certain. Per germline, CDR1 SNHLY and CDR2 FYNNEI. V shed 6 bases and J shed 7 bases, with 18 bases lying between them. This CDR3 spans 14 amino acids. The full variable domain, in which reference TRBV2 and TRBJ1-2 provide the parts outside the CDR3, is EPEVTQTPSHQVTQMGQEVILRCVPISNHLYFYWYRQILGQKVEFLVSFYNNEISEKSEIFDDQFSVERPDGSNFTLKIRSTKLEDSAMYFCASSTRLLISGYTFGSGTRLTVV.